The 12 T cell receptor beta chains reported below all come from one sample, sequenced in a study of blood T cell repertoires in COVID-19. Generated by immunoSEQ multiplex PCR, the TCRdb table keeps only in-frame clones and is missing some. The table has about 250,000 clones, nearly 90% seen once. The specimen sequenced was peripheral blood. All receptors come from a young man with active or convalescent COVID-19.

The CDR3 DNA reads TGTGCCAGCAGCTTGCGAACAGTTGAAGCTTTCTTT. It yields the protein CASSLRTVEAFF. The chain joins TRBV5-5 to TRBJ1-1; D call uncertain. The V gene lost 1 base and the J gene lost 7 bases, with 8 bases spanning the gap. The CDR3 covers 12 residues. Germline loops: CDR1 SGHKS, CDR2 YYEKEE (reference sequence).

The chain is built from TRBV2 and TRBJ1-5; D is undetermined. The germline CDR1 and CDR2 sequences are SNHLY and FYNNEI. V shed 1 base and J shed 6 bases, with 13 bases lying between them. The CDR3 loop spans 15 amino acids. The CDR3 sequence is CASSEGQLETQPQHF. The CDR3 bases are TGTGCCAGCAGTGAAGGCCAGTTGGAGACTCAGCCCCAGCATTTT.

The chain recombines TRBV5-1 with TRBJ2-1; the match to TRBD2 covers 12 bases. The CDR3 has 17 residues. Germline V gene sequence: CDR1 SGHRS, CDR2 YFSETQ. J gave up 4 bases and V 0 bases, and 5 bases lay outside the gene matches. CDR3 nucleotide sequence: TGCGCCAGCAGCTTGGGACTAGCGGGAGAATTGTACAATGAGCAGTTCTTC. Encoded protein: CASSLGLAGELYNEQFF.

This chain uses TRBV7-3 with TRBJ2-5; TRBD2 matches 13 bases. The CDR3 loop spans 16 amino acids. Germline CDR1 and CDR2: SGHTA and FQGTGA. Trimming cost V 5 bases and J 2 bases; bases outside gene matches: 5. Here the CDR3 reads CASSPQLAGGQETQYF. Here the CDR3 DNA reads TGTGCCAGCAGCCCTCAACTAGCGGGAGGGCAAGAGACCCAGTACTTC.

This clone was seen a few times. The V gene is TRBV18, the J gene TRBJ1-3; D perhaps matches TRBD1 (5 bases). Germline V lookup: CDR1 KGHSH, CDR2 LQKENI. There are 14 residues in the CDR3. The V and J ends lost 3 bases and 2 bases respectively, with 8 bases between them. The CDR3 DNA reads as TGTGCCAGCTCACCCCGGACACCTGGAAACACCATATATTTT. Its translation is CASSPRTPGNTIYF.

V and J are TRBV7-2 and TRBJ1-1; tentatively, D is TRBD1 (6 bases). Germline loops: CDR1 SGHTA, CDR2 FQGNSA. Trimming pared 10 bases from V and 1 base from J, leaving 10 bases between. This CDR3 comprises 12 residues. CDR3 in DNA: TGTGCCACGGGACAACCGAACACTGAAGCTTTCTTT. Translating gives CATGQPNTEAFF.

This clone showed up just once. This chain joins TRBV5-1 and TRBJ2-7; 14 positions agree with TRBD2. CDR1 SGHRS and CDR2 YFSETQ come from the germline V gene. V was pared by 3 bases and J by 6 bases, with 11 bases of the junction left unmatched. This CDR3 is 17 amino acids long. The CDR3 DNA reads TGCGCCAGCAGCTCCGGAACCGGACTAGCGGGAGGATTCGAGCAGTACTTC. Protein sequence: CASSSGTGLAGGFEQYF.

The chain is built from TRBV19 and TRBJ1-4; no clear D. The germline V and J ends were trimmed by 7 bases and 7 bases, with 13 bases remaining between them. This CDR3 is 13 amino acids long. CDR1 is LNHDA and CDR2 is SQIVND in the germline V gene (reference sequence). The CDR3, as DNA: TGTGCCAGTAAGGCGAGGTCCCCTGAAAAACTGTTTTTT. Amino acids: CASKARSPEKLFF.

This clone showed up just once. J is TRBJ2-1 and V is TRBV4-3, with TRBD2 matching 11 bases. This CDR3 comprises 14 residues. In germline, CDR1 is LGHNA, CDR2 YSLEER. V shed 4 bases, J shed 9 bases, and the junction held 5 bases outside the gene matches. This CDR3 reads CASSRTSGSSEQFF. Here the CDR3 DNA reads TGCGCCAGCAGCCGAACTAGCGGGAGCAGTGAGCAGTTCTTC.

This chain connects TRBV6-5 to TRBJ1-2, with 7 positions matching TRBD1. The CDR3 consists of 15 residues. Per germline, CDR1 MNHEY and CDR2 SVGAGI. V lost 7 bases, J lost 3 bases, and 11 bases stayed unmatched. CDR3 region: CASNRRTGVYYGYTF. The CDR3 DNA reads TGTGCCAGCAACCGCCGGACAGGAGTTTACTATGGCTACACCTTC.

CDR3 in amino acids: CAWRLPGQGFSGNTIYF. CDR3 sequence (DNA): TGTGCCTGGAGGTTACCGGGACAGGGTTTTTCTGGAAACACCATATATTTT. V and J are TRBV30 and TRBJ1-3; 9 positions agree with TRBD1. This CDR3 region has 17 residues. The germline V gene encodes CDR1 GTSNPN and CDR2 SVGIG (reference sequence). J was trimmed by 1 base and V by 3 bases; bases with no gene match: 10.

This clone has ten or more counts. The rearrangement joins TRBV19 to TRBJ1-5, with D unresolved. The CDR3 extends over 16 amino acids. V was shortened by 4 bases and J by 1 base, with 14 bases between the two germline ends. Looked up from germline, CDR1 is LNHDA and CDR2 is SQIVND (reference sequence). CDR3 loop: CASSSPLGRSNQPQHF. In DNA form, the CDR3 reads TGTGCCAGTAGTAGTCCCCTAGGTCGGAGCAATCAGCCCCAGCATTTT.